This T cell receptor beta chain was sequenced in a study of blood T cell repertoires in COVID-19. The overall study: Samples came from the United States, Italy and Spain, spanning acute and convalescent COVID-19.

In the source study's methods: From reference gene primer amplification, estimates of nucleated cell counts were derived. Sequencing used immunoSEQ multiplex PCR; TCRdb keeps in-frame clones, though not all of them. For V, J and clone size, that table is used; D and trimming come from the DNA. The sample lists about 260,000 clones, about 87% occurring once. CDR1 SGHRS and CDR2 YFSETQ come from the germline V gene. V lost 3 bases to trimming and J lost 5 bases; unmatched junction nucleotides: 6. This CDR3 contains 14 residues. Across 20 to 25 US areas, participants ranged in age from 18 to 89 years. Either two negative PCRs, clearance, or symptom resolution qualified Cohort 3 donors as recovered.

J is TRBJ2-7 and V is TRBV5-1; TRBD1 agrees at 9 bases. This TCR came from a woman aged 45 to 65 who had recovered from COVID-19. Sequenced input: PBMCs or T cells enriched from blood (not recorded which). The CDR3 spells CASSYDRGSNEQYF. The CDR3 region has the DNA TGCGCCAGCAGCTACGACAGGGGGTCAAACGAGCAGTACTTC.